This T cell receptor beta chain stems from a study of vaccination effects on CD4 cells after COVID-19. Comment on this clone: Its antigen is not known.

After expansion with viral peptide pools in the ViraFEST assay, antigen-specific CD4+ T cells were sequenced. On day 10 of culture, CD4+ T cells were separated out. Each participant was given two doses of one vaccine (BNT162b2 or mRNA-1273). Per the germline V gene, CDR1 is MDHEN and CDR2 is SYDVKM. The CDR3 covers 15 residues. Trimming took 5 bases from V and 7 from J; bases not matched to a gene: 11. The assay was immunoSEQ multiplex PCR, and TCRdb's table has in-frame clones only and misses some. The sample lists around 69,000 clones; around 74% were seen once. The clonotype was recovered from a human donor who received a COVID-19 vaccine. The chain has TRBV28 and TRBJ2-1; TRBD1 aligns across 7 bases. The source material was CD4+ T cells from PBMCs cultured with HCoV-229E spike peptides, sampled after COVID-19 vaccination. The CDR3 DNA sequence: TGTGCCAGCAGTCCAGGGGGTATCTCTCGAAATGAGCAGTTCTTC. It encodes CASSPGGISRNEQFF.